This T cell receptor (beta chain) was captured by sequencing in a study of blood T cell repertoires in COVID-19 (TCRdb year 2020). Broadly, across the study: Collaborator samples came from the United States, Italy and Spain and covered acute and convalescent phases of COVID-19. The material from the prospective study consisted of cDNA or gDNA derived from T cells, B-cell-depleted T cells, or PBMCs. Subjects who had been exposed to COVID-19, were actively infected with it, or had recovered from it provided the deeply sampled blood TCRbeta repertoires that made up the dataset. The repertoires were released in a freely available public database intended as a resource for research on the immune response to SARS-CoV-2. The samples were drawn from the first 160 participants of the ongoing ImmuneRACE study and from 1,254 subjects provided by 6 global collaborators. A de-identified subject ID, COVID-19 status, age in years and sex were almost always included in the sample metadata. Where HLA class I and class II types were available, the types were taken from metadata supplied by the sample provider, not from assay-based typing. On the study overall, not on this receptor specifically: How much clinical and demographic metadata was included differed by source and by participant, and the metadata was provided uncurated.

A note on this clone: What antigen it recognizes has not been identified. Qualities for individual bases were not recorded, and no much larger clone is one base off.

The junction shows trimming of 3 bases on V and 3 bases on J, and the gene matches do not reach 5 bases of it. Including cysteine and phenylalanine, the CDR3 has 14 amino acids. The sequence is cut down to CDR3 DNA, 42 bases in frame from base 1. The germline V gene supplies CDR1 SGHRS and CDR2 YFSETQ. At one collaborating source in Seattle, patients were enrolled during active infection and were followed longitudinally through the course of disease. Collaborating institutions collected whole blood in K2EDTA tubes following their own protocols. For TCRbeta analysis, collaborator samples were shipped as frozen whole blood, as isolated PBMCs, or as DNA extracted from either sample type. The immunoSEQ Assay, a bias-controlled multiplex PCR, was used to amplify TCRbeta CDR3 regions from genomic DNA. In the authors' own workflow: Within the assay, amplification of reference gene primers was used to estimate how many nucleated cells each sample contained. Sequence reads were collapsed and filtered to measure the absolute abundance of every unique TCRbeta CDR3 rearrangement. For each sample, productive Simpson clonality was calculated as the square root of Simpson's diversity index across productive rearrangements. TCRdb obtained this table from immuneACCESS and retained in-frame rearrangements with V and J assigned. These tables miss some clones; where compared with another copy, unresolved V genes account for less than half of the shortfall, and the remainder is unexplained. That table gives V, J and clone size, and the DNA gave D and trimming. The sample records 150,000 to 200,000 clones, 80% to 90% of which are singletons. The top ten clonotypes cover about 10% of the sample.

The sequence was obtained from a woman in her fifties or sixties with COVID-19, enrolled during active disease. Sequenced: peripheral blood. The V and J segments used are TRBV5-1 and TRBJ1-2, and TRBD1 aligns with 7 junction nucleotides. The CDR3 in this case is CASSSEGAHYGYTF. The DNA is TGCGCCAGCAGCTCGGAGGGGGCCCACTATGGCTACACCTTC.